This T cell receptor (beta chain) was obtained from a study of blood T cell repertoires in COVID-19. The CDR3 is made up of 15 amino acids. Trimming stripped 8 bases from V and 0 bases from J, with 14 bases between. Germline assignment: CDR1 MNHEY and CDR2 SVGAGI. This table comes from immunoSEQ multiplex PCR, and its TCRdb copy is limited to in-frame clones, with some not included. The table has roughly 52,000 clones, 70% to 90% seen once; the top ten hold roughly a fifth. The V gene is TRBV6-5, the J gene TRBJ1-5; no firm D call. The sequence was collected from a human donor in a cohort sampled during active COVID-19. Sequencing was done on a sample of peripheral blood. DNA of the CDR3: TGTGCCAGCCGAACTACAACGAGTAGCAATCAGCCCCAGCATTTT. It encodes CASRTTTSSNQPQHF.